The source of this TCR beta chain is a study of T-cell reconstitution after alpha-beta-depleted transplantation in children. Unique molecular identifiers tagged the TCRbeta library. TCRdb re-called the PCR reads with MiXCR, one entry per CDR3 protein. The sample yields approximately 250,000 distinct CDR3 sequences, 9.7% seen once. With termini counted, the CDR3 has 16 amino acids. Looked up from germline, CDR1 is SGHRS and CDR2 is YFSETQ. Regarding this clonotype: As the CDR3 is not closed by the conserved phenylalanine or tryptophan, this likely results from a read error. It is unclear where the CDR3 begins or ends on the DNA, so no DNA is shown, and the CDR3 is as TCRdb lists it.

The rearrangement links TRBV5-1 to TRBJ2-6; the D call in the table, TRBD1, was not verified against the DNA. The receptor comes from a human donor who donated a stem cell graft to a child with SCID. Source: PBMCs from the stem cell graft donor, taken from the stem cell graft. CDR3: CASSLGGASGANVLAL.